These 27 T cell receptor beta chains originate from one sample sequenced in a study of a mutant IDH1 vaccine in newly diagnosed glioma. Time point meaning: week 11, during vaccination. Each vaccine dose was 300 ug of mutant IDH1 20-mer peptide, with topical imiquimod. No cognate antigen is known for these TCRs. The repertoire was sequenced with immunoSEQ multiplex PCR; TCRdb's copy has only in-frame clones and lacks some. Seen here are over 95,000 clones, 85% to 90% observed once, and the top ten hold 0.6% to 0.75%. This specimen was PBMCs, taken from a glioma patient whose treatment included an IDH1 peptide vaccine. The receptors were sampled from a woman aged 45-60 years with glioma.

This clone was found once. This chain links TRBV18 with TRBJ1-1; possible D gene TRBD1, 6 bases. The germline gives CDR1 KGHSH, CDR2 LQKENI. The ends were cut back, 6 bases at V and 4 bases at J, with 12 bases in the middle. The CDR3 runs to 13 residues. The CDR3 nucleotides read TGTGCCAGCTCCCCAACAGGGCCCACTGAAGCTTTCTTT. Translation: CASSPTGPTEAFF.

V gene TRBV27 combines with J gene TRBJ1-6, with D uncertain. The CDR3 totals 13 residues. The V end lost 6 bases, the J end lost 7 bases, and 10 bases lay between the germline ends. Germline assignment: CDR1 MNHEY and CDR2 SMNVEV (reference sequence). CDR3 in amino acids: CASRERQNSPLHF. The CDR3 bases are TGTGCCAGCAGGGAACGCCAAAATTCACCCCTCCACTTT.

The chain has TRBV19 and TRBJ2-7; D is possibly TRBD2 (6 bases). This CDR3 region has 16 residues. Germline V CDR1 and CDR2: LNHDA, SQIVND (reference sequence). The ends were cut back, 4 bases at V and 0 bases at J, with 16 bases in the middle. The CDR3 loop reads CASSNAGTVGSYEQYF. The CDR3 region has the DNA TGTGCCAGTAGTAACGCCGGGACTGTAGGCTCCTACGAGCAGTACTTC.

The chain combines TRBV7-9 with TRBJ2-7, with 8 bases aligning to TRBD1. The V gene end was trimmed by 3 bases and the J gene end by 3 bases; junction bases not matched to a gene: 7. Germline assignment: CDR1 SEHNR and CDR2 FQNEAQ (reference sequence). The CDR3 is 15 residues long. This chain's CDR3 is CASSFRQGTNYEQYF. In DNA form, the CDR3 reads TGTGCCAGCAGCTTCCGACAGGGGACGAACTACGAGCAGTACTTC. The whole variable domain, remainder taken from reference TRBV7-9 and TRBJ2-7, is DTGVSQNPRHKITKRGQNVTFRCDPISEHNRLYWYRQTLGQGPEFLTYFQNEAQLEKSRLLSDRFSAERPKGSFSTLEIQRTEQGDSAMYLCASSFRQGTNYEQYFGPGTRLTVT.

The chain is built from TRBV9 and TRBJ2-1; possibly TRBD1 or TRBD2 for D (6 bases each). CDR1 is SGDLS and CDR2 is YYNGEE in the germline V gene. With 0 bases removed from V and 11 bases from J, the gap between germline ends came to 12 bases. This CDR3 has 13 amino acids. CDR3 loop: CASSVAMGGKQFF. The CDR3 region has the DNA TGTGCCAGCAGCGTAGCTATGGGGGGCAAGCAGTTCTTC. The entire variable domain, with the rest obtained from reference TRBV9 and TRBJ2-1, is as follows: DSGVTQTPKHLITATGQRVTLRCSPRSGDLSVYWYQQSLDQGLQFLIQYYNGEERAKGNILERFSAQQFPDLHSELNLSSLELGDSALYFCASSVAMGGKQFFGPGTRLTVL.

CDR3 region: CASGLVPFRTGSGANVLTF. CDR3 DNA: TGTGCTAGTGGTTTGGTACCCTTCCGGACAGGCTCTGGGGCCAACGTCCTGACTTTC. This chain connects TRBV12-5 to TRBJ2-6, with 7 bases lining up with TRBD1. The CDR3 sequence is 19 residues long. Germline trimming cut 0 bases from V and 0 bases from J; bases unmatched to any gene: 8. Germline CDR1 is LGHNT and CDR2 is FRNRAP.

V gene TRBV27 combines with J gene TRBJ1-5; D remains unclear. The germline CDR1 and CDR2 sequences are MNHEY and SMNVEV (reference sequence). V shed 2 bases and J shed 4 bases, with 9 bases lying between them. CDR3 length: 14 residues. This chain's CDR3 is CASSLKGENQPQHF. The CDR3 DNA reads as TGTGCCAGCAGTTTAAAGGGAGAGAATCAGCCCCAGCATTTT.

The J gene is TRBJ1-2, the V gene TRBV7-8, with D unresolved. Germline lookup yields CDR1 SGHVS and CDR2 FQNEAQ. Trimming removed 0 bases at V and 5 bases at J, with 7 bases between. This CDR3 is 13 amino acids long. In nucleotides, the CDR3 is TGTGCCAGCAGCTTAGCGACCCAGTATGGCTACACCTTC. Amino acid sequence: CASSLATQYGYTF. Full variable domain (remainder filled in from reference TRBV7-8 and TRBJ1-2): GAGVSQSPRYKVAKRGQDVALRCDPISGHVSLFWYQQALGQGPEFLTYFQNEAQLDKSGLPSDRFFAERPEGSVSTLKIQRTQQEDSAVYLCASSLATQYGYTFGSGTRLTVV.

The V gene is TRBV4-2, the J gene TRBJ2-2; 7 nucleotides line up with TRBD1. The germline V gene encodes CDR1 LGHNA and CDR2 YNFKEQ. The CDR3 is 14 amino acids. J gave up 3 bases and V 5 bases, and 3 bases lay outside the gene matches. CDR3 sequence (DNA): TGTGCCAGCAGCAGCGGACAGGACACCGGGGAGCTGTTTTTT. Translation: CASSSGQDTGELFF.

The CDR3 region has the DNA TGTGCCAGCAGCTCATCGAAAATAGTAGGGAGCACAGATACGCAGTATTTT. It yields the protein CASSSSKIVGSTDTQYF. The chain combines TRBV7-9 with TRBJ2-3; the D is unclear. This CDR3 spans 17 amino acids. V dropped 4 bases and J dropped 0 bases, with 17 bases sitting between them. Per germline, CDR1 SEHNR and CDR2 FQNEAQ (reference sequence). Full variable domain (rest looked up from reference TRBV7-9 and TRBJ2-3): DTGVSQNPRHKITKRGQNVTFRCDPISEHNRLYWYRQTLGQGPEFLTYFQNEAQLEKSRLLSDRFSAERPKGSFSTLEIQRTEQGDSAMYLCASSSSKIVGSTDTQYFGPGTRLTVL.

V gene TRBV30 combines with J gene TRBJ2-1; D possibly matches TRBD1 or TRBD2 (6 bases each). This CDR3 is built from 15 residues. Germline values: CDR1 GTSNPN, CDR2 SVGIG (reference sequence). The V gene lost 2 bases and the J gene lost 4 bases, with 15 bases spanning the gap. The CDR3 nucleotides read TGTGCCTGGAGTCCTAGGGGGGCAGAATACAATGAGCAGTTCTTC. Amino acids: CAWSPRGAEYNEQFF.

The chain joins TRBV6-4 to TRBJ1-2, with D maybe TRBD1 (5 bases). CDR3 length: 15 residues. Germline CDR1 is MRHNA and CDR2 is SNTAGT. Trimming removed 4 bases from V and 2 bases from J, with 14 bases in between. This CDR3 is CASSVEGGGNYGYTF. CDR3 bases: TGTGCCAGCAGTGTGGAGGGCGGGGGAAACTATGGCTACACCTTC.

This clone was detected once. The rearrangement joins TRBV12-5 to TRBJ1-2; D possibly corresponds to TRBD1 (5 bases). Trimming removed 2 bases from V and 8 bases from J, with 12 bases in between. Looked up from germline, CDR1 is LGHNT and CDR2 is FRNRAP. This CDR3 has 13 residues. The CDR3 coding sequence is TGTGCTAGTGGTTTGCCGGGGCCCGACGGCTACACCTTC. Protein sequence: CASGLPGPDGYTF.

The chain uses TRBV19 and TRBJ2-1; 12 bases fit TRBD2. V shed 5 bases, J shed 13 bases, and the junction held 6 bases outside the gene matches. Germline V lookup: CDR1 LNHDA, CDR2 SQIVND (reference sequence). The CDR3 runs to 13 residues. The CDR3 loop reads CASSLGLAGQQFF. In DNA, the CDR3 is TGTGCCAGTAGTCTCGGACTAGCGGGACAACAGTTCTTC.

The chain recombines TRBV4-1 with TRBJ2-7, with D unclear. CDR1 MGHRA and CDR2 YSYEKL come from the germline V gene. The CDR3 totals 13 residues. The V end lost 1 base, the J end lost 3 bases, and 7 bases lay between the germline ends. The CDR3: CASSQGDNYEQYF. The CDR3 DNA sequence: TGCGCCAGCAGCCAAGGAGACAACTACGAGCAGTACTTC.

This chain uses TRBV5-1 with TRBJ1-4; possible D gene TRBD1, 5 bases. The CDR3 runs to 15 residues. Germline values: CDR1 SGHRS, CDR2 YFSETQ. Trimming cost V 2 bases and J 7 bases, with 15 bases left between them. The CDR3 DNA reads as TGCGCCAGCAGCTTAATTGGGCAGAGGGGTGAAAAACTGTTTTTT. As protein: CASSLIGQRGEKLFF.

The rearrangement uses TRBV11-3 and TRBJ2-7; TRBD1 aligns across 9 bases. The germline CDR1 and CDR2 sequences are SGHNT and YENEEA. The CDR3 consists of 13 residues. Trimming at V came to 4 bases and at J to 6 bases, leaving 4 bases not matched to a gene. This CDR3 reads CASSSGTGLEQYF. The CDR3 region has the DNA TGTGCCAGCAGCTCCGGGACAGGGCTCGAGCAGTACTTC.

This clone was counted only a few times. This rearrangement joins TRBV7-3 to TRBJ2-4; D is ambiguous. The CDR3 is 12 residues long. V dropped 1 base and J dropped 10 bases, with 8 bases sitting between them. Germline V gene sequence: CDR1 SGHTA, CDR2 FQGTGA. The CDR3 DNA reads as TGTGCCAGCAGCTTAAATTCCGGGATTCAGTACTTC. It codes for CASSLNSGIQYF. The full variable domain, rest sourced from reference TRBV7-3 and TRBJ2-4, is GAGVSQTPSNKVTEKGKYVELRCDPISGHTALYWYRQSLGQGPEFLIYFQGTGAADDSGLPNDRFFAVRPEGSVSTLKIQRTERGDSAVYLCASSLNSGIQYFGAGTRLSVL.

V and J are TRBV25-1 and TRBJ2-1; D is ambiguous. Trimming pared 8 bases from V and 4 bases from J, leaving 6 bases between. The CDR3 totals 11 residues. Germline V gene data show CDR1 as MGHDK and CDR2 as SYGVNS. CDR3 in amino acids: CASLGYNEQFF. DNA of the CDR3: TGTGCCAGCCTAGGGTACAATGAGCAGTTCTTC.

This sequence joins TRBV30 and TRBJ1-2; D is uncertain. Trimming left V 4 bases short and J 8 bases short, with 20 bases between. The germline gives CDR1 GTSNPN, CDR2 SVGIG (reference sequence). CDR3 size: 14 residues. The CDR3 bases are TGTGCCTGGACCTATGGGGTCCCGAGCAGAGGCTACACCTTC. Translating it yields CAWTYGVPSRGYTF.

This clone was observed once. This rearrangement joins TRBV29-1 to TRBJ2-1; TRBD2 aligns across 10 bases. Germline CDR1 and CDR2: SQVTM and ANQGSEA. J was trimmed by 4 bases and V by 0 bases; bases with no gene match: 9. This CDR3 is 17 amino acids long. The CDR3 region has the DNA TGCAGCGTTGAAGATTTCGTGCTAGCGGGGGTATACAATGAGCAGTTCTTC. Amino acid sequence: CSVEDFVLAGVYNEQFF.

This clone was observed once. V gene TRBV6-5 combines with J gene TRBJ1-5, with a weak D call TRBD1 (6 bases). The CDR3 consists of 13 residues. CDR1 and CDR2 from the germline V gene are MNHEY and SVGAGI. V lost 5 bases and J lost 7, with 12 bases in between. The CDR3 reads CASSTQGNQPQHF. The CDR3 DNA follows: TGTGCCAGCAGTACCCAGGGGAACCAGCCCCAGCATTTT.

The chain couples TRBV30 to TRBJ2-7; D gene uncertain. The CDR3 contains 11 residues. Trimming pared 2 bases from V and 3 bases from J, leaving 5 bases between. CDR1 GTSNPN and CDR2 SVGIG come from the germline V gene (reference sequence). CDR3 in DNA: TGTGCCTGGAGTCTTGTCTACGAGCAGTACTTC. It is translated as CAWSLVYEQYF.

The gene calls are TRBV6-5 and TRBJ2-7; D not resolved. CDR1 and CDR2 (germline): MNHEY, SVGAGI. This CDR3 is built from 14 residues. V was clipped by 0 bases and J by 2 bases, with 8 bases between them. As DNA, the CDR3 is TGTGCCAGCAGTTACTCAGAAGAAGCCTACGAGCAGTACTTC. Its protein is CASSYSEEAYEQYF.

This chain connects TRBV20-1 to TRBJ2-7; either TRBD1 or TRBD2 may supply D (5 bases each). Germline-derived CDR1 and CDR2 are DFQATT and SNEGSKA (reference sequence). Trimming removed 6 bases at V and 8 bases at J, with 14 bases between. The CDR3 runs to 11 residues. For the CDR3, the DNA is TGCAGTGCCCCGAGGGGCAGTAAGCAGTACTTC. It codes for CSAPRGSKQYF.

This rearrangement joins TRBV20-1 to TRBJ1-2; D is unclear. Trimming removed 4 bases at V and 2 bases at J, with 5 bases between. The CDR3 has 11 residues. The germline V gene has CDR1 DFQATT and CDR2 SNEGSKA (reference sequence). CDR3 sequence (DNA): TGCAGTGCTATGGGAAACTATGGCTACACCTTC. Translating gives CSAMGNYGYTF.

V and J are TRBV5-1 and TRBJ2-7; D is uncertain. The CDR3 is 13 residues long. Germline CDR1 and CDR2: SGHRS and YFSETQ. V shed 3 bases and J shed 4 bases, with 11 bases lying between them. CDR3 in DNA: TGCGCCAGCAGCTGGGTACGCTTTTACGAGCAGTACTTC. It codes for CASSWVRFYEQYF.